This TCR beta chain was obtained from a study of T cell changes during pregnancy in multiple sclerosis. The table came from immunoSEQ multiplex PCR; TCRdb's copy has only in-frame clones and leaves some out. The sample contains approximately 46,000 clones, around 93% of which appear only once. Germline CDR1 SQVTM, CDR2 ANQGSEA. The CDR3 is 13 amino acids. The ends lost 7 bases at V and 4 bases at J; junction bases unmatched: 5. This TCR derives from a female donor with multiple sclerosis, enrolled in a pregnancy study. This specimen was CD8+ T cells from peripheral blood mononuclear cells, taken in the second trimester of pregnancy. The chain joins TRBV29-1 to TRBJ1-2; TRBD1 matches at 11 bases. As DNA, the CDR3 is TGCAGCGGGACAGGGGGCGCACTCTATGGCTACACCTTC. Translated, it gives CSGTGGALYGYTF. Together with reference TRBV29-1 and TRBJ1-2, the CDR3 gives the full variable domain: SAVISQKPSRDICQRGTSLTIQCQVDSQVTMMFWYRQQPGQSLTLIATANQGSEATYESGFVIDKFPISRPNLTFSTLTVSNMSPEDSSIYLCSGTGGALYGYTFGSGTRLTVV.